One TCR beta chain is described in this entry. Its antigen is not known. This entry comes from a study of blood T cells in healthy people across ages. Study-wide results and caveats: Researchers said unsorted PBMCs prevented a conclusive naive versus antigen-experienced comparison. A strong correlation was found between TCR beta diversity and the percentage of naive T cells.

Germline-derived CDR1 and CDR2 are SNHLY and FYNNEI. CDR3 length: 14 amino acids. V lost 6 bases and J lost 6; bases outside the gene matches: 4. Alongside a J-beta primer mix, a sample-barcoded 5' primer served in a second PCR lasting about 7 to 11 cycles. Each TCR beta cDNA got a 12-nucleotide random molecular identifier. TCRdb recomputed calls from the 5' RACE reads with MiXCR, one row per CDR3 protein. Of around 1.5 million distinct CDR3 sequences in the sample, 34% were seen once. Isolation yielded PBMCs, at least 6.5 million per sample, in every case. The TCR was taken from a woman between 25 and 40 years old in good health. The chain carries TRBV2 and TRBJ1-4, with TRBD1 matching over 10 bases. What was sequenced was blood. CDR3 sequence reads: CASRLTGGDEKLFF. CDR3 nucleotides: TGTGCCAGCAGGCTGACAGGGGGCGATGAAAAACTGTTTTTT.